A single sample gave rise to the 6 T cell receptor beta chains below, sequenced in a study of T cell changes during pregnancy in multiple sclerosis. Sequencing was performed with immunoSEQ multiplex PCR; in TCRdb, only in-frame clones are kept and a portion is missing. The sample contains about 92,000 clones, approximately 92% of which appear only once. The starting material was peripheral blood, obtained in the first trimester of pregnancy. The source of these receptors is a female donor with multiple sclerosis, enrolled in a pregnancy study.

V is TRBV7-9 and J is TRBJ2-1; weak D call: TRBD1 (5 bases). This CDR3 spans 16 amino acids. CDR1 is SEHNR, CDR2 FQNEAQ, per germline (reference sequence). V dropped 7 bases and J dropped 4 bases, with 20 bases sitting between them. The CDR3 is CASKDRVADMYNEQFF. In DNA, the CDR3 is TGTGCCAGCAAAGACAGAGTGGCTGATATGTACAATGAGCAGTTCTTC.

V usage is TRBV19 and J usage is TRBJ2-2; D is perhaps TRBD2 (5 bases). The CDR3 runs 14 residues. Germline CDR1 reads LNHDA; CDR2 reads SQIVND (reference sequence). V shed 1 base and J shed 5 bases, with 8 bases lying between them. CDR3 sequence reads: CASSIVGGTGELFF. The DNA of the CDR3 is TGTGCCAGTAGTATAGTAGGAGGTACCGGGGAGCTGTTTTTT.

This clone occurred once. V gene TRBV6-5 combines with J gene TRBJ1-2, with D possibly TRBD1 on 5 matching bases. Germline assignment: CDR1 MNHEY and CDR2 SVGAGI. Deletions cut 6 bases from V and 8 bases from J, with 13 bases between. The CDR3 runs to 12 residues. The CDR3 spells CASSSGTEGYTF. DNA of the CDR3: TGTGCCAGCAGCTCCGGGACTGAAGGCTACACCTTC.

V gene TRBV7-2 combines with J gene TRBJ2-7; 8 positions match TRBD1. V lost 2 bases to trimming and J lost 6 bases; unmatched junction nucleotides: 12. CDR3 length: 16 residues. Germline assignment: CDR1 SGHTA and CDR2 FQGNSA. The CDR3 spells CASSLNFRGPSGEQYF. The CDR3 DNA follows: TGTGCCAGCAGCTTAAATTTCAGGGGGCCTTCTGGCGAGCAGTACTTC.

This clone was counted once. V is TRBV30 and J is TRBJ2-7; D gene unclear. Per germline, CDR1 GTSNPN and CDR2 SVGIG (reference sequence). The CDR3 length is 12 residues. V lost 5 bases and J lost 9, with 17 bases in between. CDR3 DNA sequence: TGTGCCTGGGAGGATATAGTAGAAAGGCAGTACTTC. Its protein is CAWEDIVERQYF.

This clone appeared once. The genes are TRBV14 and TRBJ1-3; 7 nucleotides match TRBD1. In germline, CDR1 is SGHDN, CDR2 FVKESK. The CDR3 has 19 residues. J was trimmed by 0 bases and V by 4 bases; bases with no gene match: 15. The CDR3 coding sequence is TGTGCCAGCAGCCCCCCCGGGACAGCCAGTTCGACCTCTGGAAACACCATATATTTT. It codes for CASSPPGTASSTSGNTIYF.